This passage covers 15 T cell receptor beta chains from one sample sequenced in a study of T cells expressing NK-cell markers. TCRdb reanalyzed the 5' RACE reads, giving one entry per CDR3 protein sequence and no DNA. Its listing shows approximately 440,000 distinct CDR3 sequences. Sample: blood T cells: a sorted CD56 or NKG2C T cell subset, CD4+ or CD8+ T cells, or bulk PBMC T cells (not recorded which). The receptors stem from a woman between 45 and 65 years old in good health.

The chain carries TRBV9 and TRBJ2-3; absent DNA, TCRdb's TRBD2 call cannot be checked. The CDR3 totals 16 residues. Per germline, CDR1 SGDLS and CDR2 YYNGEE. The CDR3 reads CASSPRLAGLSDTQYF.

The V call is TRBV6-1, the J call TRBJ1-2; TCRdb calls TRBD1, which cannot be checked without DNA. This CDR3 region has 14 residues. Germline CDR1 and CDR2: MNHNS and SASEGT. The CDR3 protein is CASSATGPNYGYTF.

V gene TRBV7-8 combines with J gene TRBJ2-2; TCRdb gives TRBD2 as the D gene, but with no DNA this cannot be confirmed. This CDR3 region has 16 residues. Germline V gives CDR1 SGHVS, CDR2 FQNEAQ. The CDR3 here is CASSNKRLAVTGELFF.

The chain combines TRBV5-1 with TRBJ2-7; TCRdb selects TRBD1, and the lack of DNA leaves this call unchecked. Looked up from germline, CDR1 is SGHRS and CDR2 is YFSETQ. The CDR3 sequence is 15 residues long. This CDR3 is CASSGPGYSSYEQYF.

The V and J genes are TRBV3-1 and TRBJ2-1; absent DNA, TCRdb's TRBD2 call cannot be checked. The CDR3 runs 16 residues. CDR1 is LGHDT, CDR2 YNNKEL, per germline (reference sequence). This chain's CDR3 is CASSQEPSGRYNEQFF.

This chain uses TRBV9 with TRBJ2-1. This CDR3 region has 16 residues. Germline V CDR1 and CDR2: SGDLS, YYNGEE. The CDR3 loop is CASSVGSSVLDNEQFF.

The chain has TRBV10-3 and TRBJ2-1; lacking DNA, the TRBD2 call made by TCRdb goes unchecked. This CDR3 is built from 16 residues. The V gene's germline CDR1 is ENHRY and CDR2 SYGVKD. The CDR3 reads CAISVSTSGTYNEQFF.

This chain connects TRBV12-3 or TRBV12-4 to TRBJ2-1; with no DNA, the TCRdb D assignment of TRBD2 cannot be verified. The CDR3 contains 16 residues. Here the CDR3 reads CASGVRTSGRSNEQFF.

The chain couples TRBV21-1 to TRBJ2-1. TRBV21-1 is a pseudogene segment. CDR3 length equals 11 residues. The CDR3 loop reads CASRSRNEQFF.

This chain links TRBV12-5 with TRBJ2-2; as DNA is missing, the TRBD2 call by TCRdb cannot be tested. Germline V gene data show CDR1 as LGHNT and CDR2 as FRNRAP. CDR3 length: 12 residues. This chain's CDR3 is CASNGPAGELFF.

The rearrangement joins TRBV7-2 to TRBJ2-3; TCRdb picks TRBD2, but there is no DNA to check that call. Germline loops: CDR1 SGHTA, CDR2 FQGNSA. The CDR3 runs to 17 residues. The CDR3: CASSLDSRRMGTDTQYF.

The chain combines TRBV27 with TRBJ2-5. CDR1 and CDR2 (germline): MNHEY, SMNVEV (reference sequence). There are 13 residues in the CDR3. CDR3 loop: CASSLSTRETQYF.

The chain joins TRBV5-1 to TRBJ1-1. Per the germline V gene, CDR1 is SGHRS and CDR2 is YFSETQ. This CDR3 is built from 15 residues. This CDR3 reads CASSLVRGGNTEAFF.

The CDR3 protein is CASSPLLGQGRLETQYF. This chain joins TRBV12-3 or TRBV12-4 and TRBJ2-5; there is no DNA to check the TCRdb D call of TRBD1. CDR3 length: 17 residues.

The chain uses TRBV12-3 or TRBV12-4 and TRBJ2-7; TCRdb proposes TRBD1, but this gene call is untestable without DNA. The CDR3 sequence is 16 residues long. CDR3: CASSLVSGTVSYEQYF.